Each of the 13 T cell receptor beta chains below was sequenced from the same sample in a study of blood T cell repertoires in COVID-19. Libraries were prepared by immunoSEQ multiplex PCR; TCRdb keeps only in-frame clonotypes and omits some of them. Here the sample spans approximately 160,000 clones, around four fifths being singletons. The sample consisted of PBMCs or T cells enriched from blood (not recorded which). These receptors were obtained from a woman aged 45-59 years who had recovered from COVID-19.

The chain employs TRBV5-1 and TRBJ2-3; TRBD2 aligns across 8 bases. The V segment lost 5 bases and the J segment 2 bases; nucleotides outside the gene matches: 4. Germline V gives CDR1 SGHRS, CDR2 YFSETQ. There are 14 residues in the CDR3. The CDR3 loop reads CASSAGGLTDTQYF. The CDR3 bases are TGCGCCAGCAGTGCGGGAGGACTCACAGATACGCAGTATTTT.

The chain links TRBV10-2 to TRBJ2-7, with a possible D match to TRBD2 (6 bases). The CDR3 contains 14 residues. Per the germline V gene, CDR1 is WSHSY and CDR2 is SAAADI. The V end lost 2 bases, the J end lost 6 bases, and 14 bases lay between the germline ends. CDR3: CASSERVPGGEQYV. In DNA, the CDR3 is TGCGCCAGCAGTGAGCGAGTACCCGGGGGCGAGCAGTACGTC.

The CDR3 sequence is CASTAQPGQYNSPLHF. The CDR3 nucleotides are TGTGCCAGCACCGCCCAACCGGGACAGTATAATTCACCCCTCCACTTT. The chain joins TRBV7-2 to TRBJ1-6, with 7 bases fitting TRBD1. J was trimmed by 4 bases and V by 7 bases; bases with no gene match: 10. The V gene's germline CDR1 is SGHTA and CDR2 FQGNSA. This CDR3 region has 16 residues.

The V call is TRBV27, the J call TRBJ2-2; TRBD1 agrees at 7 bases. Trimming cost V 3 bases and J 3 bases; bases outside gene matches: 7. This CDR3 spans 16 amino acids. Germline V CDR1 and CDR2: MNHEY, SMNVEV (reference sequence). CDR3 DNA sequence: TGTGCCAGCAGTTTTTTTGGGACAGAACACACCGGGGAGCTGTTTTTT. It specifies CASSFFGTEHTGELFF.

The chain has TRBV27 and TRBJ1-2; 7 bases fit TRBD1. V was clipped by 3 bases and J by 7 bases; unmatched bases: 11. Germline assignment: CDR1 MNHEY and CDR2 SMNVEV (reference sequence). The CDR3 length is 15 residues. The CDR3 loop is CASSFLGGAFSGYTF. CDR3 nucleotides: TGTGCCAGCAGTTTTTTAGGGGGCGCATTCAGTGGCTACACCTTC.

CDR3 in DNA: TGTGCCAGCAGTCCACCGACGCGGTGGAACACTGAAGCTTTCTTT. Protein sequence: CASSPPTRWNTEAFF. The gene calls are TRBV2 and TRBJ1-1; D not resolved. V was shortened by 5 bases and J by 1 base, with 14 bases between the two germline ends. The CDR3 spans 15 residues. Germline lookup yields CDR1 SNHLY and CDR2 FYNNEI. Full variable domain (outside the CDR3, taken from reference TRBV2 and TRBJ1-1): EPEVTQTPSHQVTQMGQEVILRCVPISNHLYFYWYRQILGQKVEFLVSFYNNEISEKSEIFDDQFSVERPDGSNFTLKIRSTKLEDSAMYFCASSPPTRWNTEAFFGQGTRLTVV.

The chain carries TRBV6-5 and TRBJ2-7; 10 bases line up with TRBD2. Germline CDR1 is MNHEY and CDR2 is SVGAGI. This CDR3 is built from 15 residues. Trimming cost V 6 bases and J 0 bases; bases outside gene matches: 5. The CDR3 loop reads CASSLSGGPSYEQYV. The CDR3 bases are TGTGCCAGCAGCCTTAGCGGGGGGCCCTCCTACGAGCAGTACGTC.

This chain joins TRBV5-4 and TRBJ2-5, with TRBD1 identical over 11 bases. The germline CDR1 and CDR2 sequences are SGHNT and YYREEE (reference sequence). After removal of 4 bases from V and 5 bases from J, the junction contained 7 bases not matched to a gene. The CDR3 totals 15 residues. As DNA, the CDR3 is TGTGCCAGCAGCCCGGACAGGGGGCGCGAGGAGACCCAGTACTTC. It yields the protein CASSPDRGREETQYF.

V and J are TRBV27 and TRBJ1-5; maybe TRBD1 (6 bases). The length of the CDR3 is 16 residues. CDR1 MNHEY and CDR2 SMNVEV come from the germline V gene (reference sequence). V was trimmed by 4 bases and J by 4 bases, leaving 17 bases between them. DNA of the CDR3: TGTGCCAGCAGTTCCTGGACAGATAGCAGAAATCAGCCCCAGCATTTT. Translated: CASSSWTDSRNQPQHF.

This clone was seen only once. The V and J genes are TRBV4-3 and TRBJ1-3; D is ambiguous. CDR3 length: 16 amino acids. From germline, CDR1 is LGHNA and CDR2 YSLEER. Trimming cost V 1 base and J 0 bases, with 10 bases left between them. The chain's CDR3 is CASSQVLEVSGNTIYF. In DNA form, the CDR3 reads TGCGCCAGCAGCCAAGTTCTCGAGGTCTCTGGAAACACCATATATTTT.

This clone was detected ten times or more. This chain joins TRBV10-3 and TRBJ2-2; TRBD1 matches 9 bases. The V segment lost 6 bases and the J segment 7 bases; nucleotides outside the gene matches: 6. CDR3 size: 14 residues. Germline CDR1 and CDR2: ENHRY and SYGVKD. The CDR3 DNA is TGTGCCATCAGCATACAGGGGGCTGGCGGGGAGCTGTTTTTT. This encodes CAISIQGAGGELFF.

The chain couples TRBV29-1 to TRBJ2-1; 14 positions agree with TRBD2. The germline CDR1 and CDR2 sequences are SQVTM and ANQGSEA. J gave up 8 bases and V 5 bases, and 8 bases lay outside the gene matches. This CDR3 region has 15 residues. The CDR3 region is CSVSLRLAGGHEQFF. The CDR3 nucleotides read TGCAGCGTTAGTCTAAGACTAGCGGGAGGGCATGAGCAGTTCTTC.

The chain employs TRBV5-8 and TRBJ1-2; weak D call: TRBD1 (5 bases). CDR1 is SGHTS and CDR2 is YDEGEE in the germline V gene. Trimming pared 4 bases from V and 8 bases from J, leaving 18 bases between. CDR3 length: 14 amino acids. The CDR3 region is CASSHSRAGRGYTF. CDR3 DNA sequence: TGTGCCAGCAGCCATTCTCGGGCAGGGAGGGGCTACACCTTC.